This T cell receptor beta chain is drawn from a study of CD8 T cells in Susac syndrome. V was clipped by 4 bases and J by 6 bases, with 6 bases between them. CDR3 length equals 11 residues. Germline CDR1 and CDR2: MNHEY and SMNVEV (reference sequence). Reverse transcription of roughly 0.5 to 1 ug RNA was performed with random hexamers. TCRdb called the immunoSEQ multiplex PCR reads again in MiXCR, with one record for every CDR3 protein. The data contain under 90,000 distinct CDR3 sequences, 95% of them seen just once; the ten biggest clones take up 0.45% to 0.5%. This receptor was obtained from a human donor with Susac syndrome. This chain links TRBV27 with TRBJ1-1; D remains ambiguous. Sequencing used CD8+ T cells from PBMCs. Here the CDR3 reads CASSYGSEAFF. In DNA, the CDR3 is TGTGCCAGCAGTTACGGGTCTGAAGCTTTCTTT.